The sequence of this T cell receptor beta chain was determined in a study of blood T cells in healthy people across ages. This CDR3 spans 12 amino acids. V lost 4 bases and J 8 bases, leaving 11 bases between the germline ends. Germline CDR1 reads SNHLY; CDR2 reads FYNNEI. There were healthy Caucasian individuals from Russia, aged about 6 to 100, serving as donors. The authors ran a second PCR of roughly 6 to 12 cycles using a sample-barcoded 5' primer and a J-beta primer mix. From the 5' RACE reads, TCRdb called clonotypes with MiXCR, one entry per CDR3 protein. Among 700,000 to 900,000 distinct CDR3 sequences listed, more than 25% were seen once. The same sample was also studied in work on T cells of mothers and their children.

This rearrangement joins TRBV2 to TRBJ1-2; the D gene is possibly TRBD1 (6 bases). Sequencing used blood. This receptor was taken from a boy between 5 and 17 years old in good health. CDR3 protein: CASSATGHGYTF. For the CDR3, the DNA is TGTGCCAGCAGTGCGACAGGTCACGGCTACACCTTC.